This T cell receptor beta chain emerged from a study of response to subunit inactivated influenza vaccine. The study, taken as a whole, reports: Authors suggested that a seasonal influenza vaccination recruits few new T cells each time.

TCRdb itself ran the RT-PCR reads through MiXCR, one entry per CDR3 protein. The sample lists roughly 700,000 distinct CDR3 sequences; 11% to 15% were seen once. As to this clonotype: No antigen is known for it.

This CDR3 contains 19 residues. J gave up 6 bases and V 1 base, and 18 bases lay outside the gene matches. CDR1 and CDR2 (germline): SGHRS, YFSETQ. The rearrangement uses TRBV5-1 and TRBJ2-1, with 8 bases that match TRBD1. Source: PBMCs from blood, taken roughly 2 weeks before vaccination. This clonotype was obtained from a man aged 45-65 years who received an inactivated influenza vaccine. CDR3 nucleotides: TGCGCCAGCAGCTTGAGGCCCGCCGGGACAGGCAGTAATTCCAATGAGCAGTTCTTC. Translated, it gives CASSLRPAGTGSNSNEQFF.